The 13 T cell receptor beta chains reported below all come from one sample, sequenced in a study of response to subunit inactivated influenza vaccine. TCRdb re-called the RT-PCR reads through MiXCR, storing one row per CDR3 protein. Altogether more than 600,000 distinct CDR3 sequences are present, about a fifth being singletons, with the ten largest covering about 11%. This specimen consisted of PBMCs from blood, obtained about 5 days after vaccination. Source of these receptors: a man aged 50-60 years who received an inactivated influenza vaccine.

J is TRBJ2-1 and V is TRBV20-1, with a weak D call TRBD2 (7 bases). Germline lookup yields CDR1 DFQATT and CDR2 SNEGSKA (reference sequence). V was cut by 4 bases and J by 16 bases, with 17 bases left in between. This CDR3 is built from 11 residues. CDR3: CSAKGGGLQFF. The CDR3 bases are TGCAGTGCTAAAGGGGGGGGGTTACAATTCTTC.

The rearrangement joins TRBV7-8 to TRBJ1-1; 11 positions agree with TRBD1. The J segment lost 6 bases and the V segment lost 1 base, leaving 1 base of the junction unmatched. In germline, CDR1 is SGHVS, CDR2 FQNEAQ. The CDR3 is 14 amino acids. CDR3 nucleotides: TGTGCCAGCAGCTTAGGGGACAGGGGGTCTGAAGCTTTCTTT. This codes for CASSLGDRGSEAFF.

With regard to this clonotype: Its ends do not fully match the called genes, so a read error is possible. V usage is TRBV11-2 and J usage is TRBJ2-7, with 10 bases aligning to TRBD2. Germline CDR1 and CDR2: SGHAT and FQNNGV. This CDR3 has 15 amino acids. In nucleotides, the CDR3 is TGTGCCAGCAGCTTAGGACTAGCGGGTATCTACGAGCAGCACTTC. This encodes CASSLGLAGIYEQHF.

This chain uses TRBV12-3 or TRBV12-4 with TRBJ2-3; 7 bases are shared with TRBD2. V dropped 10 bases and J dropped 2; count of bases not matched to a gene: 3. This CDR3 is 12 amino acids long. DNA of the CDR3: TGTGCCACCGGGAGGATCACAGATACGCAGTATTTT. This translates into CATGRITDTQYF.

V is TRBV10-3 and J is TRBJ2-5; D is ambiguous. Germline CDR1 reads ENHRY; CDR2 reads SYGVKD. V was pared by 8 bases and J by 0 bases, with 16 bases between. This CDR3 region has 15 residues. The DNA of the CDR3 is TGTGCCATCGGCCCTAAGGCAGGTGACCAAGAGACCCAGTACTTC. It encodes CAIGPKAGDQETQYF.

This clonotype was detected only a few times. The chain joins TRBV20-1 to TRBJ2-7; D is perhaps TRBD1 or TRBD2 (5 bases each). The germline CDR1 and CDR2 sequences are DFQATT and SNEGSKA (reference sequence). V was trimmed by 7 bases and J by 0 bases, leaving 13 bases between them. The CDR3 spans 13 residues. CDR3 amino acids: CSVKRGPSYEQYF. The CDR3 bases are TGCAGTGTTAAGAGGGGCCCCTCCTACGAGCAGTACTTC.

In its sample, this clonotype was seen a few times. This chain connects TRBV7-6 to TRBJ2-3, with D unresolved. Germline lookup yields CDR1 SGHVS and CDR2 FNYEAQ. Trimming cost V 2 bases and J 1 base, with 7 bases left between them. The CDR3 is made up of 14 amino acids. The chain's CDR3 is CASSLRYGTDTQYF. CDR3 coding DNA: TGTGCCAGCAGCTTAAGATACGGCACAGATACGCAGTATTTT.

This clonotype occurred a few times. The chain links TRBV10-3 to TRBJ2-1; D may be TRBD1 (5 bases). The germline V and J ends were trimmed by 6 bases and 9 bases, with 12 bases remaining between them. Germline V gives CDR1 ENHRY, CDR2 SYGVKD. The CDR3 has 12 amino acids. CDR3 DNA sequence: TGTGCCATCAGCGCCGATAGGGGTGAGCAGTTCTTC. This translates into CAISADRGEQFF.

The gene calls are TRBV20-1 and TRBJ2-5, with 14 bases aligning to TRBD2. CDR1 and CDR2 from the germline V gene are DFQATT and SNEGSKA (reference sequence). The CDR3 runs to 18 residues. The V segment lost 2 bases and the J segment 1 base; nucleotides outside the gene matches: 9. DNA for the CDR3: TGCAGTGCTAGATTTATTATAGGGACTAGCGGGAGCCAAGAGACCCAGTACTTC. Amino acid sequence: CSARFIIGTSGSQETQYF.

The rearrangement links TRBV4-3 to TRBJ2-1, with 9 bases identical to TRBD2. The length of the CDR3 is 17 residues. V dropped 1 base and J dropped 0; count of bases not matched to a gene: 4. The germline CDR1 and CDR2 sequences are LGHNA and YSLEER. The CDR3 DNA reads as TGCGCCAGCAGCCAAGGGACTAGCGCGAGCTCCTACAATGAGCAGTTCTTC. It codes for CASSQGTSASSYNEQFF.

This chain uses TRBV28 with TRBJ1-5; D might be TRBD1 (6 bases). This CDR3 contains 16 residues. CDR1 MDHEN and CDR2 SYDVKM come from the germline V gene. The V and J ends lost 3 bases and 0 bases respectively, with 12 bases between them. CDR3 region: CASSFVGGISNQPQHF. The CDR3 bases are TGTGCCAGCAGTTTTGTCGGGGGCATTAGCAATCAGCCCCAGCATTTT.

This chain connects TRBV9 to TRBJ2-6, with D unclear. This CDR3 is built from 15 residues. CDR1 is SGDLS, CDR2 YYNGEE, per germline. Trimming stripped 5 bases from V and 0 bases from J, with 9 bases between. CDR3 in DNA: TGTGCCAGCAGTTTTGGGAACTCTGGGGCCAACGTCCTGACTTTC. Its translation: CASSFGNSGANVLTF.

The chain employs TRBV12-3 or TRBV12-4 and TRBJ2-2; no reliable D call. CDR3 length equals 20 residues. The V and J ends lost 8 bases and 2 bases respectively, with 30 bases between them. The CDR3 bases are TGTGCCAGCGCTTCCACTTGGCCAGGAACCACCCCCACAAACACCGGGGAGCTGTTTTTT. It specifies CASASTWPGTTPTNTGELFF.